Below are 26 T cell receptor beta chains sequenced from a single sample in a study of blood T cells in healthy people across ages. Together with a sample-barcoded 5' primer, a J-beta primer mix was included in a second PCR lasting about 7 to 12 cycles. TCRdb re-analysed the 5' RACE reads in MiXCR, keeping a single row per CDR3 protein. This table holds around 1.1 million distinct CDR3 sequences, roughly two fifths found once. The sample comprised blood. The receptors stem from a man aged 18 to 30 in good health.

This clonotype has a handful of counts. The V gene is TRBV10-3, the J gene TRBJ1-6; 7 bases match TRBD1. Germline loops: CDR1 ENHRY, CDR2 SYGVKD. The CDR3 loop spans 14 amino acids. V shed 3 bases, J shed 10 bases, and the junction held 6 bases outside the gene matches. CDR3 protein: CAISDNDRESPLHF. The CDR3 DNA sequence: TGTGCCATCAGTGATAATGACAGGGAATCACCCCTCCACTTT.

This clonotype came up a few times. The CDR3 region is CASSVLTRAENEQFF. DNA for the CDR3: TGTGCCAGCAGCGTCCTGACAAGGGCGGAGAATGAGCAGTTCTTC. V usage is TRBV9 and J usage is TRBJ2-1; D remains ambiguous. There are 15 residues in the CDR3. Between the trimmed V and J ends, which lost 2 bases and 7 bases, there was a span of 16 bases. The germline gives CDR1 SGDLS, CDR2 YYNGEE.

The CDR3 nucleotides read TGCGCCAGCAGCCAAGGACCGACTAGTCCGGAGACCCAGTACTTC. Protein: CASSQGPTSPETQYF. The rearrangement joins TRBV4-3 to TRBJ2-5; maybe TRBD2 (6 bases). The CDR3 has 15 amino acids. The germline V gene encodes CDR1 LGHNA and CDR2 YSLEER. The ends were cut back, 1 base at V and 5 bases at J, with 14 bases in the middle.

This clonotype showed up many times. The chain employs TRBV5-1 and TRBJ1-1; D uncertain. CDR1 and CDR2 (germline): SGHRS, YFSETQ. This CDR3 spans 13 amino acids. V dropped 0 bases and J dropped 4 bases, with 7 bases sitting between them. The CDR3 nucleotides read TGCGCCAGCAGCTTGGAGCAGGCCACTGAAGCTTTCTTT. As protein: CASSLEQATEAFF.

The V gene is TRBV10-3, the J gene TRBJ1-1; maybe TRBD1 (5 bases). CDR1 is ENHRY and CDR2 is SYGVKD in the germline V gene. V dropped 10 bases and J dropped 1 base, with 13 bases sitting between them. The CDR3 is 13 residues long. The CDR3 sequence is CATSDGQNTEAFF. CDR3 nucleotide sequence: TGTGCCACCTCAGACGGACAGAACACTGAAGCTTTCTTT.

J is TRBJ1-2 and V is TRBV12-3 or TRBV12-4, with unresolved D. With 1 base removed from V and 4 bases from J, the gap between germline ends came to 13 bases. The CDR3 length is 15 residues. The CDR3 loop reads CASSLGSRVVYGYTF. Here the CDR3 DNA reads TGTGCCAGCAGTTTAGGTTCGCGGGTTGTCTATGGCTACACCTTC.

This clonotype was picked up a small number of times. The gene calls are TRBV20-1 and TRBJ1-5, with D hard to call. The CDR3 sequence is 13 residues long. Germline V lookup: CDR1 DFQATT, CDR2 SNEGSKA (reference sequence). Trimming cost V 4 bases and J 2 bases, with 9 bases left between them. CDR3 nucleotide sequence: TGCAGTGCTAAGGAAGAGGGCAATCAGCCCCAGCATTTT. It codes for CSAKEEGNQPQHF.

The gene calls are TRBV10-3 and TRBJ1-4; D is ambiguous. This CDR3 has 15 amino acids. Per germline, CDR1 ENHRY and CDR2 SYGVKD. Trimming pared 0 bases from V and 3 bases from J, leaving 8 bases between. The CDR3: CAISESGGSNEKLFF. The CDR3 nucleotides read TGTGCCATCAGTGAGTCCGGAGGATCTAATGAAAAACTGTTTTTT.

The rearrangement links TRBV10-3 to TRBJ2-2; D remains unclear. Trimming pared 3 bases from V and 4 bases from J, leaving 9 bases between. From germline, CDR1 is ENHRY and CDR2 SYGVKD. This CDR3 comprises 14 residues. The CDR3 here is CAISEYRGTGELFF. The CDR3 DNA reads as TGTGCCATCAGTGAATACAGAGGCACCGGGGAGCTGTTTTTT.

The J gene is TRBJ1-1, the V gene TRBV12-3 or TRBV12-4; D is unresolved. The V and J ends lost 8 bases and 5 bases respectively, with 15 bases between them. This CDR3 is built from 13 residues. For the CDR3, the DNA is TGTGCCAGCGAGGTCAAGGCGGTTACTGAAGCTTTCTTT. Amino acids: CASEVKAVTEAFF.

CDR3 nucleotides: TGCAGCGTGGGGACGAGGGTCACAGATACGCAGTATTTT. Its translation: CSVGTRVTDTQYF. V usage is TRBV29-1 and J usage is TRBJ2-3; D possibly uses TRBD1 or TRBD2 (5 bases each). This CDR3 is built from 13 residues. CDR1 and CDR2 from the germline V gene are SQVTM and ANQGSEA. V dropped 6 bases and J dropped 2 bases, with 12 bases sitting between them.

The chain has TRBV5-1 and TRBJ1-2; D is unclear. The CDR3 consists of 13 residues. V lost 4 bases, J lost 7 bases, and 14 bases lay in between. Germline values: CDR1 SGHRS, CDR2 YFSETQ. The CDR3 here is CASSAGSLGGYTF. The CDR3 nucleotides read TGCGCCAGCAGCGCTGGGAGTCTGGGTGGCTACACCTTC.

This clonotype was picked up a small number of times. This chain joins TRBV7-8 and TRBJ2-7; D perhaps matches TRBD2 (5 bases). With 2 bases removed from V and 4 bases from J, the gap between germline ends came to 18 bases. There are 16 residues in the CDR3. CDR1 is SGHVS, CDR2 FQNEAQ, per germline. The CDR3: CASSLRLNEGEYEQYF. In DNA, the CDR3 is TGTGCCAGCAGCTTAAGGCTGAATGAGGGAGAGTACGAGCAGTACTTC.

The gene calls are TRBV27 and TRBJ1-1; weak D call: TRBD1 (6 bases). V was clipped by 6 bases and J by 5 bases, with 34 bases between them. Germline lookup yields CDR1 MNHEY and CDR2 SMNVEV (reference sequence). This CDR3 region has 20 residues. The CDR3: CASRPTGPIYLGNKATEAFF. Here the CDR3 DNA reads TGTGCCAGCAGACCGACAGGACCGATATATCTGGGGAACAAGGCGACTGAAGCTTTCTTT.

J is TRBJ2-1 and V is TRBV20-1, with unresolved D. CDR3 length: 15 amino acids. Trimming stripped 6 bases from V and 0 bases from J, with 15 bases between. Germline V gene sequence: CDR1 DFQATT, CDR2 SNEGSKA (reference sequence). The CDR3 loop is CSAGRELVSYNEQFF. The CDR3 DNA reads as TGCAGTGCCGGGCGCGAGTTGGTCTCCTACAATGAGCAGTTCTTC.

This clonotype occurred many times. The chain uses TRBV6-5 and TRBJ2-3; D is perhaps TRBD1 (5 bases). Trimming left V 2 bases short and J 3 bases short, with 9 bases between. Germline values: CDR1 MNHEY, CDR2 SVGAGI. The CDR3 runs to 14 residues. CDR3 loop: CASSYQGWTDTQYF. For the CDR3, the DNA is TGTGCCAGCAGTTACCAGGGTTGGACAGATACGCAGTATTTT.

The J gene is TRBJ1-2, the V gene TRBV6-5, with a tentative D call TRBD1 (5 bases). The V gene lost 5 bases and the J gene lost 7 bases, with 14 bases spanning the gap. This CDR3 is built from 13 residues. Germline loops: CDR1 MNHEY, CDR2 SVGAGI. CDR3 coding DNA: TGTGCCAGCAGTGTCCGAGGGGTTGGTGGCTACACCTTC. It is translated as CASSVRGVGGYTF.

In this sample, this clonotype turned up many times. The chain uses TRBV28 and TRBJ2-5, with TRBD2 matching 11 bases. The CDR3 sequence is 15 residues long. Germline V gives CDR1 MDHEN, CDR2 SYDVKM. Unmatched junction bases numbered 3, after V lost 3 bases and J lost 3 bases. The CDR3 nucleotides read TGTGCCAGCAGTTTTGCGGGACTAGCGGAAGAGACCCAGTACTTC. Translated, it gives CASSFAGLAEETQYF.

The chain carries TRBV5-1 and TRBJ2-5, with 8 bases that match TRBD1. Germline lookup yields CDR1 SGHRS and CDR2 YFSETQ. The CDR3 consists of 15 residues. Trimming at V came to 3 bases and at J to 2 bases, leaving 6 bases not matched to a gene. For the CDR3, the DNA is TGCGCCAGCAGCTCCTCCGGGACAGGTCAAGAGACCCAGTACTTC. Its translation: CASSSSGTGQETQYF.

To note about this clonotype: The junction differs from germline at one of its ends, possibly a read error. The chain uses TRBV14 and TRBJ2-7; no firm D call. The J call may not be correct, given that the DNA end is closer to TRBJ2-4. The CDR3 is 11 residues long. Germline V gene lookup returns CDR1 SGHDN and CDR2 FVKESK. CDR3 sequence: CVSSHQSIQYF. CDR3 bases: TGTGTCAGCAGCCACCAGAGCATTCAGTACTTC.

The V gene is TRBV20-1, the J gene TRBJ1-3; D is uncertain. The CDR3 is made up of 16 amino acids. Germline CDR1 DFQATT, CDR2 SNEGSKA (reference sequence). Trimming took 0 bases from V and 0 from J, leaving 12 bases between them. Here the CDR3 DNA reads TGCAGTGCTAGAGATGGAGGGCCCCCCTCTGGAAACACCATATATTTT. Its protein product is CSARDGGPPSGNTIYF.

This clonotype showed up just a few times. This sequence joins TRBV27 and TRBJ2-1; 7 nucleotides align to TRBD2. The V segment lost 0 bases and the J segment 3 bases; nucleotides outside the gene matches: 5. The germline gives CDR1 MNHEY, CDR2 SMNVEV (reference sequence). The CDR3 has 16 residues. CDR3 region: CASSLSAGDDYNEQFF. DNA of the CDR3: TGTGCCAGCAGTTTATCGGCGGGGGACGACTACAATGAGCAGTTCTTC.

This clonotype was picked up a small number of times. V is TRBV14 and J is TRBJ2-5, with D possibly TRBD1 on 5 matching bases. The germline V gene encodes CDR1 SGHDN and CDR2 FVKESK. Trimming pared 1 base from V and 2 bases from J, leaving 11 bases between. CDR3 length equals 15 residues. CDR3 sequence (DNA): TGTGCCAGCAGCCAAGTGGGGCGAAATCAAGAGACCCAGTACTTC. This gives the protein CASSQVGRNQETQYF.

Concerning this clonotype itself: The junction does not match germline at one end; this may be a read error. The chain joins TRBV15 to TRBJ2-1, with D hard to call. Germline-derived CDR1 and CDR2 are LNHNV and YYDKDF (reference sequence). This CDR3 has 15 residues. The CDR3 DNA follows: TGTGCCACCAACAGAGATCCAAGCTCCTACAATGAGCAGTTCTTC. Translating it yields CATNRDPSSYNEQFF.

This clonotype was seen more than once but under ten times. The chain employs TRBV7-9 and TRBJ1-2; no reliable D call. V was pared by 8 bases and J by 2 bases, with 9 bases between. The CDR3 contains 12 residues. Germline V gives CDR1 SEHNR, CDR2 FQNEAQ (reference sequence). The CDR3 DNA follows: TGTGCCAGCCAGGACGCGAACTATGGCTACACCTTC. As protein: CASQDANYGYTF. Looking up the rest from reference TRBV7-9 and TRBJ1-2 gives the full variable domain: DTGVSQNPRHKITKRGQNVTFRCDPISEHNRLYWYRQTLGQGPEFLTYFQNEAQLEKSRLLSDRFSAERPKGSFSTLEIQRTEQGDSAMYLCASQDANYGYTFGSGTRLTVV.

The gene calls are TRBV4-3 and TRBJ2-7; 9 bases match TRBD2. The germline V gene encodes CDR1 LGHNA and CDR2 YSLEER. Losses at the gene ends were 0 bases for V and 3 bases for J; bases not matched to a gene: 6. This CDR3 has 16 amino acids. The CDR3, as DNA: TGCGCCAGCAGCCAAGATCGGGCTAGCGGGAACTACGAGCAGTACTTC. Translating it yields CASSQDRASGNYEQYF.